A selection of T cell receptor beta chains follows, all from one sample in a study of metastatic and nonmetastatic thyroid tumors. MiXCR reprocessed the PCR reads for TCRdb. The data show about 24,000 clones, with 20% to 30% seen just once and 9% to 15% held by the top ten. Sequenced: tumor tissue. The receptors were gathered from a male donor with papillary thyroid cancer or a benign thyroid nodule (not recorded which). Some clones in this sample may be carry-over from other donors' samples. The CDR3 runs from the conserved cysteine through the conserved F or W. A D gene is named only where the DNA matches it firmly.

cdr3_length	v_call	j_call	d_call	cdr3_aa
16	TRBV20-1	TRBJ1-5	-	CSAVDKTISGNQPQHF
15	TRBV6-1	TRBJ2-2	TRBD2	CASSSTIGRTGELFF
14	TRBV7-9	TRBJ1-6	TRBD1	CASSFLTGAAPLHF
12	TRBV20-1	TRBJ1-5	-	CSWVGVNQPQHF
13	TRBV7-2	TRBJ2-7	TRBD2	CESSASLAAEQYF
15	TRBV3-1	TRBJ2-7	-	CASSCPRGSPYEQYF
15	TRBV28	TRBJ1-1	-	CASSFLGGLSTEAFF
14	TRBV6-2/TRBV6-3	TRBJ1-1	-	CASGPLQSGSEALF
10	TRBV28	TRBJ2-2	-	CARGTAELFF
13	TRBV19	TRBJ2-1	TRBD2	CASLSAGRNEQFF
18	TRBV3-2	TRBJ1-5	-	CASSHGIRDRGNNQPQHF
14	TRBV5-4	TRBJ2-5	-	CASSLGQYQETQYF
22	TRBV7-5	TRBJ1-2	-	CISVPEAYPRQELVVANYGYTF
12	TRBV12-3/TRBV12-4	TRBJ2-5	-	CASSVLLETQYF
16	TRBV28	TRBJ1-2	-	CASSLLSEPVNYGYTF
13	TRBV11-1	TRBJ2-5	-	CSSSPQRVETQYF
12	TRBV30	TRBJ1-3	-	CAWSAGGNTIYF
11	TRBV30	TRBJ2-3	-	CAWSLGNTQYF
15	TRBV6-1	TRBJ2-1	TRBD2	CASSDGLAGGREQFF
14	TRBV19	TRBJ1-5	-	CASSMGGSNQPQHF
14	TRBV6-1	TRBJ2-3	-	CASSASGLTDTQYF
11	TRBV5-1	TRBJ2-1	-	CASSFLHEQFF
15	TRBV14	TRBJ1-2	TRBD1	CASSLNPTGGYGYTF
15	TRBV6-1	TRBJ1-6	-	CASRPETGSISPLHF
14	TRBV6-4	TRBJ2-3	TRBD1	CASSDGQGADTQYF
15	TRBV11-2	TRBJ2-2	TRBD2	CASSSGTSGIGELFF
17	TRBV20-1	TRBJ2-3	TRBD1	CSARDSRGTGDPDTQYF
15	TRBV19	TRBJ2-5	TRBD2	CASSPGTSGTRTQYF
14	TRBV18	TRBJ2-5	TRBD1	CASSPRTGEETQYF
16	TRBV5-1	TRBJ2-1	-	CASSFGGVAAYNEQFF
12	TRBV19	TRBJ2-2	-	CASSIPSGELFF
13	TRBV30	TRBJ2-7	TRBD1	CARSGTGVDEQYF
15	TRBV7-7	TRBJ2-5	TRBD1	CASSFRRTGQETQYF
16	TRBV20-1	TRBJ2-2	-	CSARGGGAGDNGELFF
17	TRBV27	TRBJ2-5	-	CASSERGLAASQETQYF
13	TRBV6-1	TRBJ2-2	-	CASWGFRAGELFF
14	TRBV28	TRBJ1-2	-	CASTRPAGLYGYTF
12	TRBV11-2	TRBJ2-7	-	CASSLVRGEQYF
14	TRBV30	TRBJ1-4	-	CAWSYGGMKEKLFF
15	TRBV5-1	TRBJ2-4	TRBD2	CASSPGLGGKNIQYF
17	TRBV4-3	TRBJ2-7	TRBD2	CASSQDPSGSLSYEQYF
14	TRBV27	TRBJ1-5	TRBD1	CASLGQGADQPQHF
15	TRBV10-2	TRBJ2-7	TRBD2	CASSPGGSPSYEQYF
15	TRBV29-1	TRBJ2-1	TRBD2	CSVLRGTSGSNEQFF
15	TRBV7-2	TRBJ2-2	-	CASSSRGGNTGELFF
15	TRBV20-1	TRBJ2-3	TRBD2	CSARGLGTNTDTQYF
12	TRBV7-2	TRBJ2-4	-	CASSWGSREQFF
15	TRBV7-2	TRBJ1-1	-	CASSLAQGPYTEAFF
14	TRBV27	TRBJ1-1	TRBD1	CASTLDRDTTEAFF
14	TRBV6-1	TRBJ2-7	-	CANRPPGQSYEQYF
13	TRBV3-1	TRBJ2-7	-	CASSHQGGHEQYF
15	TRBV4-1	TRBJ2-7	TRBD2	CASSQDQLAGVRQYF
14	TRBV27	TRBJ1-5	-	CASSLFLGNQPQHF
12	TRBV5-1	TRBJ2-3	-	CASGPAGDTQYF
15	TRBV2	TRBJ2-2	-	CASSENGRNTGELFF
14	TRBV30	TRBJ1-1	TRBD1	CAWSMVTGITEAFF
16	TRBV7-6	TRBJ2-2	-	CASSSGCWRNTGELFF